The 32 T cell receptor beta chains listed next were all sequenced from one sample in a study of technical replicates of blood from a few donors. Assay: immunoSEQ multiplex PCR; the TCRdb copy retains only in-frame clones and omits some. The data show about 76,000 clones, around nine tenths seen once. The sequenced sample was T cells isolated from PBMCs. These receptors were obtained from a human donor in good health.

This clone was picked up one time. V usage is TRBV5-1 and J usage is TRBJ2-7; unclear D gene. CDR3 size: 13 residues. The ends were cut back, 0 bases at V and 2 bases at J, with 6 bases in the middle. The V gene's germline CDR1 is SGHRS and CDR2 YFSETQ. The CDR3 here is CASSLETTYEQYF. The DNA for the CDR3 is TGCGCCAGCAGCTTGGAAACAACCTACGAGCAGTACTTC.

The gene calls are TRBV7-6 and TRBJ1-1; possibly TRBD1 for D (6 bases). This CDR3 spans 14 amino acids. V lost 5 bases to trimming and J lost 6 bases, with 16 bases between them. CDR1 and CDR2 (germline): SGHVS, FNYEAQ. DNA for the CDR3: TGTGCCAGCAGCGTTGAACAGGGACGGGCTGAAGCTTTCTTT. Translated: CASSVEQGRAEAFF.

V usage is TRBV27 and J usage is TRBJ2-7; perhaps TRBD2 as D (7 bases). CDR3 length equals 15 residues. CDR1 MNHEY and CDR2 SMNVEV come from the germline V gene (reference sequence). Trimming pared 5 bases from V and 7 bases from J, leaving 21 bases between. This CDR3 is CASSSHRDGGPEQYF. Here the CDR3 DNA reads TGTGCCAGCAGTAGTCACCGGGACGGGGGGCCGGAGCAGTACTTC.

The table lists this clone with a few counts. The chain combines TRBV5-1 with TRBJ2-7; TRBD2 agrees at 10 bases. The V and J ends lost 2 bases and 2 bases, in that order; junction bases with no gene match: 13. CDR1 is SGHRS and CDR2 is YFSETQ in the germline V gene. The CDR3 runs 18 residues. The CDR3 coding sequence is TGCGCCAGCAGCTTTACGAGACAGCGACTAGCGGGCCCCTACGAGCAGTACTTC. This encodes CASSFTRQRLAGPYEQYF.

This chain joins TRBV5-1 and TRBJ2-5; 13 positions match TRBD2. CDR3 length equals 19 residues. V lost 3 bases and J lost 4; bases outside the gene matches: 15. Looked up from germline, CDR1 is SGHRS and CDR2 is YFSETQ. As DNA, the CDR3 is TGCGCCAGCAGCTCATCCGGGACTAGCGGGGCAAGGGGAGGAGAGACCCAGTACTTC. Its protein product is CASSSSGTSGARGGETQYF.

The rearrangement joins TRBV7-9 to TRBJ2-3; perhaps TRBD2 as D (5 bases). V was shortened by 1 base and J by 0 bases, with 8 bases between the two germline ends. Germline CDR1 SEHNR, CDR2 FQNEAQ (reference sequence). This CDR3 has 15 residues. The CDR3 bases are TGTGCCAGCAGCTTAGATGGCGGGAGCACAGATACGCAGTATTTT. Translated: CASSLDGGSTDTQYF. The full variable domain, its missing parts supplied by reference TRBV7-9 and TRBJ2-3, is DTGVSQNPRHKITKRGQNVTFRCDPISEHNRLYWYRQTLGQGPEFLTYFQNEAQLEKSRLLSDRFSAERPKGSFSTLEIQRTEQGDSAMYLCASSLDGGSTDTQYFGPGTRLTVL.

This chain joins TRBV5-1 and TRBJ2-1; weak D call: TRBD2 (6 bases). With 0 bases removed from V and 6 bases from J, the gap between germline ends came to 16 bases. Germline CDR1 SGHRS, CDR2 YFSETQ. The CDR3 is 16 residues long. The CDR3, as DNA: TGCGCCAGCAGCTTGGCACCGGGAGCTGCTACCAATGAGCAGTTCTTC. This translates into CASSLAPGAATNEQFF.

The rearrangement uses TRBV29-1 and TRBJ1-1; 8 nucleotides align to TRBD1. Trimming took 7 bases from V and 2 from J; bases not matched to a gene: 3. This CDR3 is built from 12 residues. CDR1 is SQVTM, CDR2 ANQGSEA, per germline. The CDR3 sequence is CSGGQENTEAFF. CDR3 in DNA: TGCAGCGGGGGACAGGAAAACACTGAAGCTTTCTTT. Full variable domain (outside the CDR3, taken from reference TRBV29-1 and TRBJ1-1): SAVISQKPSRDICQRGTSLTIQCQVDSQVTMMFWYRQQPGQSLTLIATANQGSEATYESGFVIDKFPISRPNLTFSTLTVSNMSPEDSSIYLCSGGQENTEAFFGQGTRLTVV.

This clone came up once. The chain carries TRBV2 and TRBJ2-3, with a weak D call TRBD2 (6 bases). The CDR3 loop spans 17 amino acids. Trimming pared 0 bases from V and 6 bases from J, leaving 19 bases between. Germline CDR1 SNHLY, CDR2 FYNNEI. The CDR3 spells CASSEALGTLGTDTQYF. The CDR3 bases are TGTGCCAGCAGTGAAGCGCTGGGGACTTTGGGGACCGATACGCAGTATTTT.

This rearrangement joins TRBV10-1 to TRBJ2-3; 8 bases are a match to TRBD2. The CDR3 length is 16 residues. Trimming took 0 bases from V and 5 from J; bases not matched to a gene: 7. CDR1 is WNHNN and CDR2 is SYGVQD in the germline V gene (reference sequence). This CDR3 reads CASSESLGRGGDTQYF. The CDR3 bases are TGCGCCAGCAGTGAGTCGCTAGGCCGGGGGGGAGATACGCAGTATTTT.

The CDR3, as DNA: TGTGCCAGCAGCTTGTATCAGGGTACCGACCAGCCCCAGCATTTT. Translation gives CASSLYQGTDQPQHF. The chain carries TRBV7-8 and TRBJ1-5; the D gene is possibly TRBD1 (5 bases). The CDR3 loop spans 15 amino acids. Trimming removed 3 bases at V and 7 bases at J, with 16 bases between. The germline gives CDR1 SGHVS, CDR2 FQNEAQ.

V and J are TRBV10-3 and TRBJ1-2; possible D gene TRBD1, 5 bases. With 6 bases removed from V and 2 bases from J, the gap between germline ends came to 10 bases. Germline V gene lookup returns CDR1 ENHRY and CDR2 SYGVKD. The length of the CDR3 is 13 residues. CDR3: CAIRDIWNYGYTF. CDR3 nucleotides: TGTGCCATCAGGGACATTTGGAACTATGGCTACACCTTC.

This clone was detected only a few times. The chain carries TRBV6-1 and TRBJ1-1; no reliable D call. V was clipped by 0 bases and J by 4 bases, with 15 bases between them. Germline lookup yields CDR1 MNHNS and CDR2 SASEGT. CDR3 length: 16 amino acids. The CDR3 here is CASSEAQQIITTEAFF. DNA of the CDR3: TGTGCCAGCAGTGAAGCGCAACAGATCATAACCACTGAAGCTTTCTTT.

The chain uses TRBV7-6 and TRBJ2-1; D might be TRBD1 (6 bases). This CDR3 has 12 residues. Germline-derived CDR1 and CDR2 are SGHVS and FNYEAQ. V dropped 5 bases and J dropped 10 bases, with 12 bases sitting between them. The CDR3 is CASSEGQSEQFF. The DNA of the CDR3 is TGTGCCAGCAGCGAAGGACAGTCAGAGCAGTTCTTC. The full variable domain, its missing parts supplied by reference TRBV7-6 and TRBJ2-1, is GAGVSQSPRYKVTKRGQDVALRCDPISGHVSLYWYRQALGQGPEFLTYFNYEAQQDKSGLPNDRFSAERPEGSISTLTIQRTEQRDSAMYRCASSEGQSEQFFGPGTRLTVL.

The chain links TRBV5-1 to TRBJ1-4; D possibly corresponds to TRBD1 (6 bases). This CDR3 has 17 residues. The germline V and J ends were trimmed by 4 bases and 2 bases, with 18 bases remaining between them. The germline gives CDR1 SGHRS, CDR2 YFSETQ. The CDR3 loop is CASSLSLQGYTNEKLFF. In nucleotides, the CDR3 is TGCGCCAGCAGCCTAAGTCTTCAGGGGTACACTAATGAAAAACTGTTTTTT.

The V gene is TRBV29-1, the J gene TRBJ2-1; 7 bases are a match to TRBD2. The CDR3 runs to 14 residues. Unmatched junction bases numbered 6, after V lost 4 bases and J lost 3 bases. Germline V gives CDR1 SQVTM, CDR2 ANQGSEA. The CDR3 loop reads CSVVTGGNYNEQFF. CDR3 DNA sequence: TGCAGCGTTGTGACGGGAGGCAACTACAATGAGCAGTTCTTC.

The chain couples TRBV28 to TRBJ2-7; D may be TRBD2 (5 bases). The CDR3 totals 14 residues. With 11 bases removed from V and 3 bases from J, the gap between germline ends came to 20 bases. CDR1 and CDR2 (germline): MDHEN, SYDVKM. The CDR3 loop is CASGRVRPYYEQYF. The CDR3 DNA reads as TGTGCCTCGGGAAGGGTAAGGCCCTACTACGAGCAGTACTTC.

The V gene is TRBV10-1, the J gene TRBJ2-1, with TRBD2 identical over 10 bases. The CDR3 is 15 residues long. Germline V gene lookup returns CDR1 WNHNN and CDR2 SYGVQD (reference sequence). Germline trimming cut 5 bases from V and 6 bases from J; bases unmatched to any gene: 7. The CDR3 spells CASSTGTSETNEQFF. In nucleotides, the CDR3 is TGCGCCAGCAGTACCGGGACTAGCGAGACCAATGAGCAGTTCTTC.

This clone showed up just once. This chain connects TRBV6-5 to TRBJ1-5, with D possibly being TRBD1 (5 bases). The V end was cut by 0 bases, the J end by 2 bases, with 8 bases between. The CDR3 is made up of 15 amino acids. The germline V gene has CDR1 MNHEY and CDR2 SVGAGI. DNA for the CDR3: TGTGCCAGCAGTTACTCGGGGGGGGGCAATCAGCCCCAGCATTTT. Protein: CASSYSGGGNQPQHF.

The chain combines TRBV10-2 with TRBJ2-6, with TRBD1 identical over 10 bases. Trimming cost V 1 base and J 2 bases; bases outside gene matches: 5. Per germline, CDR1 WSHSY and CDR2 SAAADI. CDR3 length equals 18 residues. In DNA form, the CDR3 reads TGCGCCAGCAGTGAGTTCTGGGACAGGGGACCTGGGGCCAACGTCCTGACTTTC. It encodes CASSEFWDRGPGANVLTF.

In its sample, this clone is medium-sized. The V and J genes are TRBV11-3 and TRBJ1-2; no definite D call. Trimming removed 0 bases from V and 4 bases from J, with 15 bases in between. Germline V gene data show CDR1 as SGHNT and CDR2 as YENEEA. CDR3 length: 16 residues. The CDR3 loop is CASSLEGRSGSYGYTF. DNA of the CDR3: TGTGCCAGCAGCTTAGAGGGCCGGTCTGGAAGCTATGGCTACACCTTC.

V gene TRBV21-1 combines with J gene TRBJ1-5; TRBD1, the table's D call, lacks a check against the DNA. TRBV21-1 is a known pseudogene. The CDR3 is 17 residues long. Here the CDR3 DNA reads TGTGCCAGCATGGAAAAAAGGGGACAGGGGTGCAATCAGCCCCAGCATTTT. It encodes CASMEKRGQGCNQPQHF.

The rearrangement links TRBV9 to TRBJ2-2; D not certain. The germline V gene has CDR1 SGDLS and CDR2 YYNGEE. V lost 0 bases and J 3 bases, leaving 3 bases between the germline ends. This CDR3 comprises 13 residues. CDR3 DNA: TGTGCCAGCAGCGTAGGAGACACCGGGGAGCTGTTTTTT. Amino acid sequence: CASSVGDTGELFF.

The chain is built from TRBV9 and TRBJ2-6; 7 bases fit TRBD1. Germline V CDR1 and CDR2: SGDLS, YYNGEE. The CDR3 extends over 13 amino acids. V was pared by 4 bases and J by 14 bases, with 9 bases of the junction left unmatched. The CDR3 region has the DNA TGTGCCAGCAGCCCCCGGACAGGTCGTTTCCTGACTTTC. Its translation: CASSPRTGRFLTF. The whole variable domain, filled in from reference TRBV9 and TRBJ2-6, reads DSGVTQTPKHLITATGQRVTLRCSPRSGDLSVYWYQQSLDQGLQFLIQYYNGEERAKGNILERFSAQQFPDLHSELNLSSLELGDSALYFCASSPRTGRFLTFGAGSRLTVL.

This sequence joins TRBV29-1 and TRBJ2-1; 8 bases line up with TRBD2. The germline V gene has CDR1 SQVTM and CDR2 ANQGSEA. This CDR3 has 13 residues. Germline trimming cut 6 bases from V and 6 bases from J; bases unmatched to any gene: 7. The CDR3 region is CSVFAGGRNEQFF. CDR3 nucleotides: TGCAGCGTCTTTGCGGGGGGACGCAATGAGCAGTTCTTC.

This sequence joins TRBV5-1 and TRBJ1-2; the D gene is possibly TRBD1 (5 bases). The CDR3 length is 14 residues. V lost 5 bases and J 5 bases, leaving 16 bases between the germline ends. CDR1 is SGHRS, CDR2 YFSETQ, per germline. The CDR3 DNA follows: TGCGCCAGCAGAGCGGGGCAGGGTTGGTATGGCTACACCTTC. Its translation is CASRAGQGWYGYTF.

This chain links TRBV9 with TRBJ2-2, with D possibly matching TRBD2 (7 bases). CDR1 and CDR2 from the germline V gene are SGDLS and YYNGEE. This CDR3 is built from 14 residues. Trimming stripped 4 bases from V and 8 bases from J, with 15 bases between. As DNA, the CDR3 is TGTGCCAGCAGCCTTACCGGGGGGCCGGGGGAGCTGTTTTTT. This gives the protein CASSLTGGPGELFF.

The chain's CDR3 is CASSSLRVAGANVLTF. Here the CDR3 DNA reads TGTGCCAGCAGTTCACTCAGGGTCGCTGGGGCCAACGTCCTGACTTTC. The rearrangement links TRBV6-5 to TRBJ2-6; tentative D call: TRBD1 (5 bases). The CDR3 spans 16 residues. Trimming left V 4 bases short and J 2 bases short, with 12 bases between. Germline CDR1 reads MNHEY; CDR2 reads SVGAGI.

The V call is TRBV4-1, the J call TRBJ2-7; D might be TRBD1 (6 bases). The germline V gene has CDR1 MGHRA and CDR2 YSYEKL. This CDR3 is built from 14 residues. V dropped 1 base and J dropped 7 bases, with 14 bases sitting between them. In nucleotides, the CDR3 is TGCGCCAGCAGCCAAGGGGGGCTCCTTGGTGAGCAGTACTTC. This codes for CASSQGGLLGEQYF.

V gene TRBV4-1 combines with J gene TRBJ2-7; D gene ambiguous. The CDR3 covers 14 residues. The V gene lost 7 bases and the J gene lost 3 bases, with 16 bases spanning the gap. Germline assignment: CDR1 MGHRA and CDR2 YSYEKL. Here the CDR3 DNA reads TGCGCCAGCACCGCAGTAGACGGAGTCTACGAGCAGTACTTC. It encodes CASTAVDGVYEQYF.

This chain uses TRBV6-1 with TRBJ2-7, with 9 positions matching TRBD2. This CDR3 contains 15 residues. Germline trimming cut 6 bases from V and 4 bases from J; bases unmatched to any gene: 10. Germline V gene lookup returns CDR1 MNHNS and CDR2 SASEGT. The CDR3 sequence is CASRFVAGDSYEQYF. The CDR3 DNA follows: TGTGCCAGCAGGTTTGTAGCGGGGGATAGTTACGAGCAGTACTTC.

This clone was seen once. CDR3 sequence reads: CASRRTRQAQETQYF. The CDR3, as DNA: TGTGCCAGCAGAAGAACCCGACAGGCACAAGAGACCCAGTACTTC. The rearrangement joins TRBV27 to TRBJ2-5; D might be TRBD1 (6 bases). Trimming took 6 bases from V and 2 from J, leaving 16 bases between them. In germline, CDR1 is MNHEY, CDR2 SMNVEV (reference sequence). This CDR3 spans 15 amino acids.